This T cell receptor beta chain emerged from a study of blood T cell repertoires in COVID-19. Authors' data handling: Reference gene primer amplification gave estimated nucleated cell counts. Generated by immunoSEQ multiplex PCR, the TCRdb table keeps only in-frame clones and is missing some. Clonal size and the V and J genes are those of that table, whereas D and trimming came from the DNA. The table has 55,000 to 75,000 clones, around 80% seen once. CDR1 and CDR2 (germline): SGHAT, FQNNGV. V was cut by 5 bases and J by 1 base, with 7 bases left in between. The CDR3 totals 13 residues. The origin of this receptor is a human donor in a cohort sampled during active COVID-19. The chain couples TRBV11-2 to TRBJ2-3; D remains ambiguous. Material: peripheral blood. CDR3 residues: CASSPPGTDTQYF. In DNA form, the CDR3 reads TGTGCCAGCAGCCCCCCGGGCACAGATACGCAGTATTTT.